One sample yielded the 14 T cell receptor beta chains listed below, sequenced in a study of blood T cell repertoires in COVID-19. Using immunoSEQ multiplex PCR, the repertoire was profiled, and TCRdb retains in-frame clones only, with some absent. The data contain more than 200,000 clones, 70% to 90% of them singletons. Sequencing was done on a sample of peripheral blood. Receptors were obtained from a man aged 45-65 years with acute or convalescent COVID-19.

This chain links TRBV5-1 with TRBJ2-7; 7 nucleotides agree with TRBD1. V dropped 2 bases and J dropped 3; count of bases not matched to a gene: 8. Germline V gene sequence: CDR1 SGHRS, CDR2 YFSETQ. The CDR3 length is 15 residues. As DNA, the CDR3 is TGCGCCAGCAGCTTACCCAGGGACAGAGGCTACGAGCAGTACTTC. This codes for CASSLPRDRGYEQYF.

The chain combines TRBV18 with TRBJ1-4; D not resolved. The V end lost 1 base, the J end lost 5 bases, and 17 bases lay between the germline ends. The CDR3 consists of 17 residues. Per germline, CDR1 KGHSH and CDR2 LQKENI. CDR3 in DNA: TGTGCCAGCTCACCACGGAGGGTCAATACGACAAATGAAAAACTGTTTTTT. Residues: CASSPRRVNTTNEKLFF.

This chain connects TRBV11-2 to TRBJ2-7; perhaps TRBD2 as D (6 bases). V was clipped by 1 base and J by 2 bases, with 18 bases between them. The CDR3 is 17 amino acids. Germline values: CDR1 SGHAT, CDR2 FQNNGV. For the CDR3, the DNA is TGTGCCAGCAGCTTAGTCCAAGGGACTGATAGACCCTACGAGCAGTACTTC. As protein: CASSLVQGTDRPYEQYF.

This clone showed up just a few times. This rearrangement joins TRBV9 to TRBJ1-5; 8 bases are shared with TRBD1. This CDR3 region has 15 residues. CDR1 SGDLS and CDR2 YYNGEE come from the germline V gene. Unmatched junction bases numbered 4, after V lost 3 bases and J lost 2 bases. CDR3 in DNA: TGTGCCAGCAGCGGACCAGGGGGCGGCAATCAGCCCCAGCATTTT. This gives the protein CASSGPGGGNQPQHF.

This chain joins TRBV6-6 and TRBJ1-1; TRBD1 might be the D (5 bases). Germline V gene sequence: CDR1 MNHNY, CDR2 SVGAGI (reference sequence). The CDR3 covers 14 residues. Trimming removed 2 bases from V and 1 base from J, with 8 bases in between. CDR3 sequence: CASSYGHRNTEAFF. CDR3 DNA: TGTGCCAGCAGTTACGGACATAGGAACACTGAAGCTTTCTTT.

This clone has only a few counts. The chain joins TRBV5-1 to TRBJ2-4, with D possibly matching TRBD2 (5 bases). This CDR3 region has 14 residues. Germline V CDR1 and CDR2: SGHRS, YFSETQ. Trimming took off 0 bases at V and 10 bases at J, with 14 bases between the two ends. The chain's CDR3 is CASSLAASRGIQYF. The CDR3 region has the DNA TGCGCCAGCAGCTTGGCGGCCAGCCGAGGGATTCAGTACTTC. The entire variable domain, with the rest obtained from reference TRBV5-1 and TRBJ2-4, is as follows: KAGVTQTPRYLIKTRGQQVTLSCSPISGHRSVSWYQQTPGQGLQFLFEYFSETQRNKGNFPGRFSGRQFSNSRSEMNVSTLELGDSALYLCASSLAASRGIQYFGAGTRLSVL.

This clone was seen a few times. CDR3 region: CASSLQGNTEAFF. The DNA of the CDR3 is TGTGCCAGCAGCTTACAGGGAAACACTGAAGCTTTCTTT. V is TRBV5-5 and J is TRBJ1-1; tentative D call: TRBD1 (6 bases). This CDR3 region has 13 residues. The germline V gene encodes CDR1 SGHKS and CDR2 YYEKEE (reference sequence). Trimming stripped 2 bases from V and 2 bases from J, with 7 bases between.

CDR3 in amino acids: CASSEPLAGAYNEQFF. Here the CDR3 DNA reads TGTGCCAGCAGTGAACCTCTAGCGGGGGCCTACAATGAGCAGTTCTTC. This chain uses TRBV6-1 with TRBJ2-1; TRBD2 matches at 10 bases. There are 16 residues in the CDR3. With V trimmed by 2 bases and J by 2 bases, 3 bases remained unmatched. Germline assignment: CDR1 MNHNS and CDR2 SASEGT.

J is TRBJ1-1 and V is TRBV7-8, with D perhaps matching TRBD1 (6 bases). In germline, CDR1 is SGHVS, CDR2 FQNEAQ. Trimming took off 1 base at V and 8 bases at J, with 14 bases between the two ends. CDR3 length: 14 residues. The CDR3 sequence is CASSLVAGGGEAFF. The CDR3, as DNA: TGTGCCAGCAGCTTAGTGGCGGGAGGGGGGGAAGCTTTCTTT.

This CDR3 is CASSPEGEQPQHF. The CDR3 DNA follows: TGCGCCAGCAGCCCGGAGGGAGAACAGCCCCAGCATTTT. The V and J genes are TRBV5-1 and TRBJ1-5; D is unclear. CDR3 length equals 13 residues. Per the germline V gene, CDR1 is SGHRS and CDR2 is YFSETQ. V was cut by 4 bases and J by 7 bases, with 12 bases left in between.

The rearrangement uses TRBV7-2 and TRBJ1-2; D is perhaps TRBD1 (5 bases). Deletions cut 5 bases from V and 1 base from J, with 11 bases between. The CDR3 spans 14 residues. In germline, CDR1 is SGHTA, CDR2 FQGNSA. The CDR3 here is CASSGGWINYGYTF. CDR3 nucleotides: TGTGCCAGCAGCGGGGGGTGGATTAACTATGGCTACACCTTC.

This rearrangement joins TRBV3-1 (or the pseudogene TRBV3-2) to TRBJ1-4, with a tentative D call TRBD1 (5 bases). Germline-derived CDR1 and CDR2 are LGHDT and YNNKEL (reference sequence). The CDR3 runs to 15 residues. Trimming removed 0 bases at V and 7 bases at J, with 12 bases between. The CDR3 coding sequence is TGTGCCAGCAGCCAAGAAGCAGGGCCGGGTGAAAAACTGTTTTTT. Its translation: CASSQEAGPGEKLFF.

This chain links TRBV12-5 with TRBJ2-4; 7 bases line up with TRBD1. CDR3 size: 18 residues. Germline CDR1 LGHNT, CDR2 FRNRAP. V was clipped by 1 base and J by 0 bases; unmatched bases: 9. DNA for the CDR3: TGTGCTAGTGGTTTGGCGCCGACAGGGTCGCTAGCCAAAAACATTCAGTACTTC. Protein sequence: CASGLAPTGSLAKNIQYF.

This chain joins TRBV19 and TRBJ2-2, with 8 bases fitting TRBD1. Germline V CDR1 and CDR2: LNHDA, SQIVND (reference sequence). This CDR3 region has 16 residues. J gave up 6 bases and V 4 bases, and 10 bases lay outside the gene matches. The CDR3 is CASSTHETGDAGELFF. The CDR3 DNA sequence: TGTGCCAGTAGTACTCACGAGACAGGGGACGCCGGGGAGCTGTTTTTT.